The 14 T cell receptor beta chains below come from one sample, sequenced in a study of T cell responses to AZD1222 COVID-19 vaccine. Using immunoSEQ multiplex PCR, the repertoire was profiled, and TCRdb retains in-frame clones only, with some absent. The sample shows about 150,000 clones, roughly 90% of them seen only once. The sample was peripheral blood, taken on day 0 of AZD1222 vaccination. These TCRs come from an adult in good health.

This clone appeared a single time. V gene TRBV11-2 combines with J gene TRBJ2-1; possible D gene TRBD1, 6 bases. CDR1 and CDR2 (germline): SGHAT, FQNNGV. The V end was cut by 3 bases, the J end by 5 bases, with 11 bases between. The CDR3 extends over 14 amino acids. In nucleotides, the CDR3 is TGTGCCAGCAGCTTCCGGACAGCGGACAATGAGCAGTTCTTC. It yields the protein CASSFRTADNEQFF.

V gene TRBV6-5 combines with J gene TRBJ1-2; D possibly corresponds to TRBD1 (5 bases). In germline, CDR1 is MNHEY, CDR2 SVGAGI. This CDR3 comprises 15 residues. The ends were cut back, 6 bases at V and 2 bases at J, with 16 bases in the middle. The CDR3: CASRPRPTVNYGYTF. The CDR3 DNA follows: TGTGCCAGCAGACCGCGTCCGACAGTCAACTATGGCTACACCTTC.

The V and J genes are TRBV6-1 and TRBJ2-7; TRBD1 matches 9 bases. CDR1 and CDR2 (germline): MNHNS, SASEGT. The CDR3 runs 17 residues. V lost 4 bases, J lost 4 bases, and 14 bases stayed unmatched. This CDR3 reads CASSVPTAGTGLYEQYF. The CDR3 DNA follows: TGTGCCAGCAGTGTCCCAACCGCCGGGACAGGGTTATACGAGCAGTACTTC.

This chain joins TRBV4-3 and TRBJ1-1, with D possibly matching TRBD1 (5 bases). The CDR3 extends over 14 amino acids. Germline-derived CDR1 and CDR2 are LGHNA and YSLEER. V was pared by 0 bases and J by 5 bases, with 10 bases between. The CDR3 is CASSQDSGGTEAFF. The CDR3 nucleotides read TGCGCCAGCAGCCAAGATAGTGGGGGGACTGAAGCTTTCTTT.

The gene calls are TRBV7-2 and TRBJ2-2; no firm D call. V lost 1 base to trimming and J lost 4 bases, with 7 bases between them. The germline gives CDR1 SGHTA, CDR2 FQGNSA. This CDR3 contains 14 residues. CDR3 in amino acids: CASSLVGFTGELFF. CDR3 bases: TGTGCCAGCAGCTTAGTAGGTTTCACCGGGGAGCTGTTTTTT.

The chain recombines TRBV2 with TRBJ2-4; 12 nucleotides line up with TRBD2. The V gene end was trimmed by 1 base and the J gene end by 8 bases; junction bases not matched to a gene: 3. Germline CDR1 is SNHLY and CDR2 is FYNNEI. The CDR3 extends over 15 amino acids. The chain's CDR3 is CASSEDGTSGYIQYF. CDR3 in DNA: TGTGCCAGCAGTGAAGACGGGACTAGCGGGTACATTCAGTACTTC. Complete variable domain (other parts from reference TRBV2 and TRBJ2-4): EPEVTQTPSHQVTQMGQEVILRCVPISNHLYFYWYRQILGQKVEFLVSFYNNEISEKSEIFDDQFSVERPDGSNFTLKIRSTKLEDSAMYFCASSEDGTSGYIQYFGAGTRLSVL.

This sequence joins TRBV11-1 and TRBJ1-1, with no clear D. This CDR3 has 15 amino acids. The V end was cut by 1 base, the J end by 0 bases, with 9 bases between. From germline, CDR1 is SGHAT and CDR2 FQDESV (reference sequence). The CDR3 DNA sequence: TGTGCCAGCAGCTTAGTCGGCAGCATGAACACTGAAGCTTTCTTT. Encoded protein: CASSLVGSMNTEAFF.

The genes are TRBV7-3 and TRBJ2-5; D not resolved. V gave up 3 bases and J gave up 1 base, with 6 bases separating them. Germline CDR1 is SGHTA and CDR2 is FQGTGA. The CDR3 runs 13 residues. The CDR3 sequence: CASSFTTQETQYF. CDR3 in DNA: TGTGCCAGCAGCTTTACCACCCAAGAGACCCAGTACTTC.

The chain employs TRBV24-1 and TRBJ2-5; TRBD1 aligns across 7 bases. The J segment lost 5 bases and the V segment lost 6 bases, leaving 5 bases of the junction unmatched. The length of the CDR3 is 13 residues. CDR1 and CDR2 (germline): KGHDR, SFDVKD. The CDR3 sequence is CATSIQGVETQYF. The CDR3 coding sequence is TGTGCCACCAGTATCCAGGGGGTGGAGACCCAGTACTTC.

The rearrangement links TRBV4-1 to TRBJ2-3; 10 bases align to TRBD2. The CDR3 spans 17 residues. The V segment lost 1 base and the J segment 2 bases; nucleotides outside the gene matches: 6. CDR1 is MGHRA, CDR2 YSYEKL, per germline. The CDR3, as DNA: TGCGCCAGCAGCCAAGGCCCAACTAGCGGGGTCACAGATACGCAGTATTTT. The encoded protein is CASSQGPTSGVTDTQYF.

This rearrangement joins TRBV6-4 to TRBJ1-6, with 8 bases that match TRBD1. After removal of 0 bases from V and 9 bases from J, the junction contained 4 bases not matched to a gene. This CDR3 is built from 15 residues. Germline V gene sequence: CDR1 MRHNA, CDR2 SNTAGT. In DNA, the CDR3 is TGTGCCAGCAGTGACTCCGGACAGGGAGGTTCACCCCTCCACTTT. Protein product: CASSDSGQGGSPLHF.

The genes are TRBV7-2 and TRBJ1-4; D remains ambiguous. V lost 0 bases to trimming and J lost 4 bases, with 3 bases between them. The CDR3 contains 13 residues. CDR1 is SGHTA and CDR2 is FQGNSA in the germline V gene. The CDR3 DNA reads as TGTGCCAGCAGCTTAGCGTATAATGAAAAACTGTTTTTT. It specifies CASSLAYNEKLFF.

In its sample, this clone was seen once. The rearrangement uses TRBV4-2 and TRBJ2-7; TRBD2 matches 10 bases. Germline V gene sequence: CDR1 LGHNA, CDR2 YNFKEQ. This CDR3 is built from 18 residues. J gave up 5 bases and V 1 base, and 14 bases lay outside the gene matches. The CDR3 coding sequence is TGTGCCAGCAGCCAAGGTCTGGAAGCGGGGGGGCCTTTGCACGAGCAGTACTTC. It codes for CASSQGLEAGGPLHEQYF.

The chain recombines TRBV5-5 with TRBJ1-2; D gene ambiguous. Trimming removed 4 bases from V and 1 base from J, with 23 bases in between. The CDR3 is made up of 18 amino acids. Germline CDR1 reads SGHKS; CDR2 reads YYEKEE (reference sequence). CDR3 loop: CASSLLSGRNLYNYGYTF. In nucleotides, the CDR3 is TGTGCCAGCAGCCTACTCTCAGGCAGGAACCTTTATAACTATGGCTACACCTTC. Full variable domain (missing parts from reference TRBV5-5 and TRBJ1-2): DAGVTQSPTHLIKTRGQQVTLRCSPISGHKSVSWYQQVLGQGPQFIFQYYEKEERGRGNFPDRFSARQFPNYSSELNVNALLLGDSALYLCASSLLSGRNLYNYGYTFGSGTRLTVV.